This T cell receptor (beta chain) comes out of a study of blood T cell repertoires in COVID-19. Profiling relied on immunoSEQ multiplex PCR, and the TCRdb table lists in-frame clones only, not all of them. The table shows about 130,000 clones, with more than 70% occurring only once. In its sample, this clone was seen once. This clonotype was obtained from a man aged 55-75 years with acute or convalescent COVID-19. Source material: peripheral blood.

CDR3 sequence (DNA): TGTGCCAGTAGTATATCTAGCCTTGGAGAGCAGTTCTTC. Its translation is CASSISSLGEQFF. The chain uses TRBV19 and TRBJ2-1, with a tentative D call TRBD2 (5 bases). Germline values: CDR1 LNHDA, CDR2 SQIVND (reference sequence). Trimming removed 2 bases at V and 10 bases at J, with 12 bases between. The CDR3 length is 13 residues.